This TCR beta chain was captured in a study of regulatory dendritic cells for organ transplantation. Study-wide results and limits: Mature dendritic cells appeared to drive more memory CD8+ clonal expansion than regulatory ones.

The V segment lost 4 bases and the J segment 5 bases; nucleotides outside the gene matches: 13. The CDR3 runs 18 residues. The germline gives CDR1 SGHVS, CDR2 FQNEAQ. Profiling relied on immunoSEQ multiplex PCR, and the TCRdb table lists in-frame clones only, not all of them. The sample comprises around 11,000 clones, approximately 80% of which are singletons, and roughly 2.5% rests with the top ten. About this clone: No antigen is known for it.

CFSE-labeled sorted T cells met regulatory or mature dendritic cells for 5 days. Naive CD45RA+ and memory CD45RO+ CD4+ or CD8+ T cells were FACS-sorted. V is TRBV7-8 and J is TRBJ2-2, with TRBD1 identical over 10 bases. The clonotype was recovered from a human donor in good health. The sample was memory CD4+ T cells from blood cultured with dendritic cells. This sample's subset: CD45RO+ memory T cells. CDR3 loop: CASSWQRRTGGGTGELFF. The CDR3 DNA sequence: TGTGCCAGCAGCTGGCAACGACGGACAGGGGGTGGTACCGGGGAGCTGTTTTTT. Supplemented by reference TRBV7-8 and TRBJ2-2, the full variable domain reads GAGVSQSPRYKVAKRGQDVALRCDPISGHVSLFWYQQALGQGPEFLTYFQNEAQLDKSGLPSDRFFAERPEGSVSTLKIQRTQQEDSAVYLCASSWQRRTGGGTGELFFGEGSRLTVL.